What follows are 9 T cell receptor beta chains derived from one specimen sequenced in a study of memory CD8 T cells in hepatitis C reinfection. Stated time point: pre-reinfection, 55 to 20 weeks before reinfection detection. Sorted cells were sequenced directly ex vivo without any in vitro expansion. Here immunoSEQ multiplex PCR was the method, and the copy in TCRdb shows in-frame clones only, minus some. This sample has 45,000 to 65,000 clones, with 85% to 90% found just once. Material for sequencing was naive CD8+ T cells sorted from blood. These receptors were obtained from a man younger than 35 with hepatitis C virus infection.

The chain combines TRBV5-4 with TRBJ2-2, with a possible D match to TRBD1 (5 bases). The CDR3 is 12 residues long. The germline V gene encodes CDR1 SGHNT and CDR2 YYREEE (reference sequence). The V and J ends lost 6 bases and 5 bases respectively, with 8 bases between them. CDR3: CASTKGTGELFF. CDR3 coding DNA: TGTGCCAGCACCAAGGGGACCGGGGAGCTGTTTTTT. Full variable domain (missing parts from reference TRBV5-4 and TRBJ2-2): ETGVTQSPTHLIKTRGQQVTLRCSSQSGHNTVSWYQQALGQGPQFIFQYYREEENGRGNFPPRFSGLQFPNYSSELNVNALELDDSALYLCASTKGTGELFFGEGSRLTVL.

Concerning this clone itself: Without the conserved terminal phenylalanine or tryptophan, this CDR3 likely stems from a read error. The rearrangement joins TRBV29-1 to TRBJ2-7; D is unclear. Germline V gives CDR1 SQVTM, CDR2 ANQGSEA. The CDR3 sequence is 12 residues long. Trimming cost V 0 bases and J 3 bases, with 6 bases left between them. In DNA, the CDR3 is TGCAGCGTTGAAGAGGTGGGCTACGAGCAGTACCTC. It specifies CSVEEVGYEQYL.

The genes are TRBV27 and TRBJ1-5; possibly TRBD1 for D (5 bases). CDR1 is MNHEY, CDR2 SMNVEV, per germline (reference sequence). There are 16 residues in the CDR3. Trimming shortened V by 8 bases and J by 2 bases, and 19 bases separated the two germline ends. CDR3 sequence: CASSISGGDRNQPQHF. CDR3 bases: TGTGCCAGCTCCATTTCGGGGGGGGATCGCAATCAGCCCCAGCATTTT.

The genes are TRBV5-6 and TRBJ1-5; 7 bases are a match to TRBD1. This CDR3 has 17 amino acids. Unmatched junction bases numbered 14, after V lost 4 bases and J lost 4 bases. CDR1 and CDR2 (germline): SGHDT, YYEEEE. The CDR3 coding sequence is TGTGCCAGCAGCCCAGGGGGGAGGACAGGTAGAAATCAGCCCCAGCATTTT. Its protein product is CASSPGGRTGRNQPQHF.

Written as DNA, the CDR3 is TGTGCCAGCAGTGAATATGGACAGGATAATTCACCCCTCCACTTT. Encoded protein: CASSEYGQDNSPLHF. The chain combines TRBV6-1 with TRBJ1-6; 7 bases are a match to TRBD1. Germline lookup yields CDR1 MNHNS and CDR2 SASEGT. This CDR3 has 15 residues. With 2 bases clipped from V and 5 bases from J, the junction kept 3 bases outside the gene matches.

J is TRBJ1-4 and V is TRBV2; 7 bases map to TRBD1. Germline V gives CDR1 SNHLY, CDR2 FYNNEI. This CDR3 has 18 residues. V shed 2 bases, J shed 3 bases, and the junction held 12 bases outside the gene matches. The chain's CDR3 is CASSELNRGRAANEKLFF. CDR3 coding DNA: TGTGCCAGCAGTGAACTTAACAGGGGCAGGGCGGCTAATGAAAAACTGTTTTTT.

The rearrangement links TRBV5-4 to TRBJ2-3; D is undetermined. The V gene lost 4 bases and the J gene lost 0 bases, with 12 bases spanning the gap. The CDR3 is 15 amino acids. Germline V CDR1 and CDR2: SGHNT, YYREEE (reference sequence). The CDR3 loop is CASSPGLYSTDTQYF. The CDR3 coding sequence is TGTGCCAGCAGCCCTGGGCTCTACAGCACAGATACGCAGTATTTT.

The chain uses TRBV11-3 and TRBJ2-1, with 7 bases matching TRBD2. The V gene's germline CDR1 is SGHNT and CDR2 YENEEA. The CDR3 totals 15 residues. The trim removed 2 bases at V and 10 bases at J, leaving 11 bases unmatched. The CDR3, as DNA: TGTGCCAGCAGCTTACGGGACTACCCTCTGGGGGAGCAGTTCTTC. It yields the protein CASSLRDYPLGEQFF.

The V call is TRBV27, the J call TRBJ2-3; weak D call: TRBD2 (5 bases). CDR1 is MNHEY and CDR2 is SMNVEV in the germline V gene (reference sequence). V was cut by 3 bases and J by 0 bases, with 10 bases left in between. The CDR3 contains 15 residues. CDR3 protein: CASSLAAASTDTQYF. The CDR3 DNA is TGTGCCAGCAGTTTGGCAGCGGCGAGCACAGATACGCAGTATTTT.